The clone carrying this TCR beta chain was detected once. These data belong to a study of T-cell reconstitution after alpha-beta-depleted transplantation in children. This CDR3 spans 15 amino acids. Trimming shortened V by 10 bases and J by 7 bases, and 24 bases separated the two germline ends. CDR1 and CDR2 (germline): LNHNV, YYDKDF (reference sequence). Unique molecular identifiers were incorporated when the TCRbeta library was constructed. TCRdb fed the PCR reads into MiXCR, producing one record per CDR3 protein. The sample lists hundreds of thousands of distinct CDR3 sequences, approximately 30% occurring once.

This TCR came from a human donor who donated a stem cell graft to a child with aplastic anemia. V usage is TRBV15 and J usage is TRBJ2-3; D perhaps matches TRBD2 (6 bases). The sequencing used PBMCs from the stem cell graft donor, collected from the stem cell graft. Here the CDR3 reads CAIAVRDRIANTQYF. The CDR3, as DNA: TGTGCCATCGCAGTGCGGGACCGCATAGCGAATACGCAGTATTTT.